This section outlines one TCR beta chain sequence together with its context. Its matching antigen is unknown. PCR involved 60 Vbeta and 13 Jbeta primers. Produced via immunoSEQ multiplex PCR; TCRdb's table is partial and in-frame only. The sample shows over 150,000 clones, roughly 77% of them seen only once. The CDR3 totals 16 residues. J gave up 5 bases and V 5 bases, and 13 bases lay outside the gene matches. Per germline, CDR1 SGHAT and CDR2 FQNNGV. These data come from a study of cytomegalovirus exposure and HLA in healthy donors. Study-level findings and limits: Within the data, a cluster of highly shared sequence variants was likely a sequencing artifact.

The rearrangement joins TRBV11-2 to TRBJ2-5; 8 bases line up with TRBD2. This sequence originates from a man aged 30 to 45 in good health and CMV-seropositive. Material: PBMCs. The CDR3 DNA is TGTGCCAGCAGCCCTCGAGCGGGGGTCCAAGCGGAGACCCAGTACTTC. It translates to CASSPRAGVQAETQYF.